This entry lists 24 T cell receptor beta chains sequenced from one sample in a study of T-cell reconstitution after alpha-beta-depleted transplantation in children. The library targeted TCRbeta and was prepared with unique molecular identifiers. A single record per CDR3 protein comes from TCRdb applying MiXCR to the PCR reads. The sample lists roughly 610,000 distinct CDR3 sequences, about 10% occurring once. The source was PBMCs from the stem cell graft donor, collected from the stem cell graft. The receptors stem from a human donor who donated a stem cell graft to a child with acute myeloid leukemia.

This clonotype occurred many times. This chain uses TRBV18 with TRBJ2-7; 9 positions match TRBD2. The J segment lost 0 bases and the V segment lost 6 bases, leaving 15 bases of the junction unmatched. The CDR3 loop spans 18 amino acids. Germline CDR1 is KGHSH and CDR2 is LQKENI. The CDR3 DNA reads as TGTGCCAGCTCCCAAACACCGTCTGCTAGCGGGGCCTCCTACGAGCAGTACTTC. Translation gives CASSQTPSASGASYEQYF.

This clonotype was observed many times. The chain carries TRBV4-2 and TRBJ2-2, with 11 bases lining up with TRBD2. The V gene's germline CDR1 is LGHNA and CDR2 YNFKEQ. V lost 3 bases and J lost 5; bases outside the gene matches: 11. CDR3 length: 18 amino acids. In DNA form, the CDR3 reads TGTGCCAGCAGCCAGAGGGGTATGGGGACTAGCGGAACCGGGGAGCTGTTTTTT. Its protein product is CASSQRGMGTSGTGELFF.

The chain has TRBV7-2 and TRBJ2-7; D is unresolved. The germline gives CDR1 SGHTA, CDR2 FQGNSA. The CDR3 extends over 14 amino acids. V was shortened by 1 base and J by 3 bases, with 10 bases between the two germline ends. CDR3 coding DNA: TGTGCCAGCAGCTTAGAACTGGGGAACTACGAGCAGTACTTC. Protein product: CASSLELGNYEQYF. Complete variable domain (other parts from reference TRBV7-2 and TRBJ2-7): GAGVSQSPSNKVTEKGKDVELRCDPISGHTALYWYRQSLGQGLEFLIYFQGNSAPDKSGLPSDRFSAERTGGSVSTLTIQRTQQEDSAVYLCASSLELGNYEQYFGPGTRLTVT.

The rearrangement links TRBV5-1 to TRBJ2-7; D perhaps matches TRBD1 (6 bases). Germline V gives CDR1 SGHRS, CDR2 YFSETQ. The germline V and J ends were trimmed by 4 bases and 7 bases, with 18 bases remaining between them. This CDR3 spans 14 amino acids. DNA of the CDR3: TGCGCCAGCAGCCTTAACAGGGATCAGTCGGAGCAGTACTTC. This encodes CASSLNRDQSEQYF.

The CDR3 sequence: CASSQVSGRAFHEQFF. CDR3 nucleotides: TGTGCCAGCAGCCAAGTTAGCGGGAGGGCCTTCCATGAGCAGTTCTTC. The V gene is TRBV3-1, the J gene TRBJ2-1, with TRBD2 matching 11 bases. The CDR3 extends over 16 amino acids. Germline loops: CDR1 LGHDT, CDR2 YNNKEL (reference sequence). Trimming at V came to 1 base and at J to 8 bases, leaving 7 bases not matched to a gene.

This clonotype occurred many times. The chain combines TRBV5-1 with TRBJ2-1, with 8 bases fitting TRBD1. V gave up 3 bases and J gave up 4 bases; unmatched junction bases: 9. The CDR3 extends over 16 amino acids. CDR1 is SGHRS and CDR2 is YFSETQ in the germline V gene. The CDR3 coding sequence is TGCGCCAGCAGCTCATATTCAGGGGGCGCGTACAATGAGCAGTTCTTC. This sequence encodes CASSSYSGGAYNEQFF.

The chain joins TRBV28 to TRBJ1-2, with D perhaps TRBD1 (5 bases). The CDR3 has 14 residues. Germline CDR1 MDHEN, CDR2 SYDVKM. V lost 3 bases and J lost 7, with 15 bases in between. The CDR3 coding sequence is TGTGCCAGCAGTTTCCTGGACACTAAACGTGGCTACACCTTC. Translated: CASSFLDTKRGYTF.

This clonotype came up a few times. CDR3 DNA: TGTGCCAGCAGCTTGGGGGACAGGAACCAAGAGACCCAGTACTTC. Its protein is CASSLGDRNQETQYF. The chain carries TRBV11-2 and TRBJ2-5, with 8 bases identical to TRBD1. Germline V gene lookup returns CDR1 SGHAT and CDR2 FQNNGV. The CDR3 runs to 15 residues. V shed 3 bases and J 0 bases; nucleotides not matched to a gene: 3.

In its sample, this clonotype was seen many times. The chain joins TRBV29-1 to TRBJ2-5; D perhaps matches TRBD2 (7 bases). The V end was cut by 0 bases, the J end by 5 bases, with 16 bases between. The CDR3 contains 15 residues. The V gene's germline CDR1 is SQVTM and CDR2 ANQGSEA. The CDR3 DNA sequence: TGCAGCGTTGAAGACGGGACTACAGGGAGCGAGACCCAGTACTTC. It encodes CSVEDGTTGSETQYF. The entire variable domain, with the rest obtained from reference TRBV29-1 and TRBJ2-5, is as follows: SAVISQKPSRDICQRGTSLTIQCQVDSQVTMMFWYRQQPGQSLTLIATANQGSEATYESGFVIDKFPISRPNLTFSTLTVSNMSPEDSSIYLCSVEDGTTGSETQYFGPGTRLLVL.

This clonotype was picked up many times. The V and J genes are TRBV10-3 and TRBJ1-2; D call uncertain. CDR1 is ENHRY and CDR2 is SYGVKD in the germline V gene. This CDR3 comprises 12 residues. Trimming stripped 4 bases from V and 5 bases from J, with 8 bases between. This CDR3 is CAISVGAYGYTF. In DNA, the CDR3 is TGTGCCATCAGTGTTGGCGCTTATGGCTACACCTTC.

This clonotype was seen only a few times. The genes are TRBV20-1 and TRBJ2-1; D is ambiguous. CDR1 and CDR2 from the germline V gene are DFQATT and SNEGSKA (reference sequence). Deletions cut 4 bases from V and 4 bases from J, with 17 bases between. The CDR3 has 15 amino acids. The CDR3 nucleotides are TGCAGTGCTAAGGGCGGTCCAGGCGCGTACAATGAGCAGTTCTTC. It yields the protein CSAKGGPGAYNEQFF.

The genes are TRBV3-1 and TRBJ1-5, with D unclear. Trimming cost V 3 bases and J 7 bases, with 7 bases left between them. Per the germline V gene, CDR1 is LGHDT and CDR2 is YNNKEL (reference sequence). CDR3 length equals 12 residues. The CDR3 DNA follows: TGTGCCAGCAGCCAGGGAGAACAGCCCCAGCATTTT. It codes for CASSQGEQPQHF.

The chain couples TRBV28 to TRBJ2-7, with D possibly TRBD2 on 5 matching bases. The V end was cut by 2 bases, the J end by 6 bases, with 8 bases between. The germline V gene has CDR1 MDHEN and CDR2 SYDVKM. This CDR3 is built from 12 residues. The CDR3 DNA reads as TGTGCCAGCAGTTTACCCGGGGTCGAGCAGTACTTC. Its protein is CASSLPGVEQYF.

CDR3 sequence (DNA): TGTGCCAGCAGCCTGGGGACTAGCGGTTTGAGGACCGGGGAGCTGTTTTTT. Protein sequence: CASSLGTSGLRTGELFF. The chain couples TRBV7-3 to TRBJ2-2, with 11 nucleotides matching TRBD2. Per germline, CDR1 SGHTA and CDR2 FQGTGA. There are 17 residues in the CDR3. The V and J ends lost 5 bases and 5 bases, in that order; junction bases with no gene match: 10.

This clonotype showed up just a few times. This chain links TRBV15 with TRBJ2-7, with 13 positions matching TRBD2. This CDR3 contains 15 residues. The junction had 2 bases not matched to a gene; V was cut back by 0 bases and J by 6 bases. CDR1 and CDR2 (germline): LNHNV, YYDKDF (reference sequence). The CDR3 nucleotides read TGTGCCACCAGCAGAGAAGGACTAGCGGGAGCCGAGCAGTACTTC. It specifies CATSREGLAGAEQYF.

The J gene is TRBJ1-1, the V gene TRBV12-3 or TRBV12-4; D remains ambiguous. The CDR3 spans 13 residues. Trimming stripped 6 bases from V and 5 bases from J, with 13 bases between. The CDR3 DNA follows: TGTGCCAGCAGCCTAAAGGGAAAGACTGAAGCTTTCTTT. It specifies CASSLKGKTEAFF.

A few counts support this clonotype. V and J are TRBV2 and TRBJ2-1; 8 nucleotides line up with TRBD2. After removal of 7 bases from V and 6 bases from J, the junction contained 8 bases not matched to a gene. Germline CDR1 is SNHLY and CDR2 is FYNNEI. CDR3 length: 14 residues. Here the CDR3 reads CASTERGTGNEQFF. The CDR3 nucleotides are TGTGCCAGCACGGAGCGGGGGACGGGCAATGAGCAGTTCTTC.

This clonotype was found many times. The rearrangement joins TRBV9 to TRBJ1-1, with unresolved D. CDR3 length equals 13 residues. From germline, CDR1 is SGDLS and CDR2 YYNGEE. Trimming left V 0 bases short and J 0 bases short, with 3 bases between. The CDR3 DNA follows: TGTGCCAGCAGCGTAGGAATGAACACTGAAGCTTTCTTT. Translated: CASSVGMNTEAFF.

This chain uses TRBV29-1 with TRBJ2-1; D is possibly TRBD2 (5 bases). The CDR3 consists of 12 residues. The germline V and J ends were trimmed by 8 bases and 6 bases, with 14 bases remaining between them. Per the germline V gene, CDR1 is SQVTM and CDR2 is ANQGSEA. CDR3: CSPRISGNEQFF. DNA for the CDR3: TGCAGCCCCCGAATCAGCGGCAATGAGCAGTTCTTC.

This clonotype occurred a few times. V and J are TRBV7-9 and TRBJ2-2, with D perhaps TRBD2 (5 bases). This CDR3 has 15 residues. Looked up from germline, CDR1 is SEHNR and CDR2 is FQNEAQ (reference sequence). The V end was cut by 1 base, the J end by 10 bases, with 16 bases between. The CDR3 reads CASSLVPAVVEELFF. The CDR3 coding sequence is TGTGCCAGCAGCTTAGTCCCAGCGGTGGTCGAGGAGCTGTTTTTT.

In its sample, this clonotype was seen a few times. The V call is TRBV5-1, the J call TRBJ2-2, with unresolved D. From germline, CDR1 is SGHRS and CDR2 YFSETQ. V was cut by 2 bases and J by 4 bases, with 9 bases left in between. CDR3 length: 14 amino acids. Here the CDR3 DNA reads TGCGCCAGCAGCTTATCTCGAAGCACCGGGGAGCTGTTTTTT. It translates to CASSLSRSTGELFF.

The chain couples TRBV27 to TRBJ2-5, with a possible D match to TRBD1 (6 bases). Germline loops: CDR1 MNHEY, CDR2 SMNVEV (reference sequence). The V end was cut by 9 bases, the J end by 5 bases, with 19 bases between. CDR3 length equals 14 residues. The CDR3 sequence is CASSTGGQGETQYF. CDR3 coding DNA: TGTGCCAGTTCGACTGGGGGTCAGGGGGAGACCCAGTACTTC.

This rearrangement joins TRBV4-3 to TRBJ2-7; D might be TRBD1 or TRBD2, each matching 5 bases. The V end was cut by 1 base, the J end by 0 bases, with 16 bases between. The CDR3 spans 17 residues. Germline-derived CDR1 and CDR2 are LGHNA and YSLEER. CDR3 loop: CASSQGSGTGSSYEQYF. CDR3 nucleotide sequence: TGCGCCAGCAGCCAAGGGTCCGGGACGGGTAGCTCCTACGAGCAGTACTTC.

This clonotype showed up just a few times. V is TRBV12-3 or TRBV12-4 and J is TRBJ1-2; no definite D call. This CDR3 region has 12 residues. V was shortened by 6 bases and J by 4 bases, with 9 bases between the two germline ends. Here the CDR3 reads CASRVIGYGYTF. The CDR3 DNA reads TGTGCCAGCAGGGTCATCGGCTATGGCTACACCTTC.